Included here is one T cell receptor beta chain sequence, with context. What it binds is not known. Here immunoSEQ multiplex PCR was the method, and the copy in TCRdb shows in-frame clones only, minus some. The sample consists of approximately 32,000 clones, 89% of them appearing once. The data were taken from a study of chemoradiotherapy in HPV16-positive cancers. About the research overall: A couple of HPV16-positive patients' cells yielded candidate HPV-specific clones and common motifs. Findings and caveats of the study: Only a couple of HPV16-positive patients supplied the functional HPV-specificity definition. During treatment, candidate HPV-specific clones and E7-related motifs expanded in tumor. HPV-responsive T-cell expansion during chemoradiotherapy was linked to improved recurrence-free survival in HPV16-positive patients.

The CDR3 consists of 15 residues. Per germline, CDR1 WNHNN and CDR2 SYGVQD (reference sequence). The V end was cut by 0 bases, the J end by 7 bases, with 10 bases between. The chain joins TRBV10-1 to TRBJ1-6, with D perhaps matching TRBD1 (6 bases). The sample was blood, taken from a patient who underwent chemoradiotherapy. The clonotype originates from a human donor with HPV-associated anogenital cancer. For the CDR3, the DNA is TGCGCCAGCAGTGAGTCGGGACAAGGGAATTCACCCCTCCACTTT. It yields the protein CASSESGQGNSPLHF.